The rows below give T cell receptor beta chains drawn from one sample of a study of regulatory T cells in long-lasting Graves disease. Each CDR3 protein gets one entry after TCRdb re-called the multiplex PCR reads with MiXCR. Here the sample spans 500,000 or so distinct CDR3 sequences, roughly 15% being singletons. Another study also made use of these data, one on T cells in Graves' hyperthyroidism and ophthalmopathy.

Specimen: peripheral blood mononuclear cells (PBMCs), collected at new diagnosis, from a patient treated with antithyroid drugs. The receptors come from a man aged 40-55 years with Graves disease. The CDR3 runs from the conserved cysteine through the conserved F or W. The D gene is left open where the match is weak. Size tells how often a clone was seen (once, few, many) or the class of an expanded clone, and some rows leave it out.

TRBJ1-2 TRBV28 few TRBD1 TGTGCCAGCAGTTTACTTCGTGGGACAGGGGAGCATGGCTACACCTTC CASSLLRGTGEHGYTF
TRBJ2-5 TRBV7-8 few - TGTGCCAGCAGCCAACGGGGGCGACCCCAAGAGACCCAGTACTTC CASSQRGRPQETQYF
TRBJ1-1 TRBV30 few TRBD1 TGTGCCTGGAGTCCGTATTACAGGGGGTCCGACACTGAAGCTTTCTTT CAWSPYYRGSDTEAFF
TRBJ2-7 TRBV29-1 - - TGCAGCGTTGATTCTGGCCACTCCTACGAGCAGTACTTC CSVDSGHSYEQYF
TRBJ2-1 TRBV28 many - TGTGCCAGCACCCTCATCGGTGGAGGGGCGAATGAGCAGTTCTTC CASTLIGGGANEQFF
TRBJ1-1 TRBV7-9 - - TGTGCCAGCAGCTGGCGACAGGACACTGAAGCTTTCTTT CASSWRQDTEAFF
TRBJ2-3 TRBV12-3/TRBV12-4 many - TGTGCCAGCACAGGACGGATACATACAGATACGCAGTATTTT CASTGRIHTDTQYF
TRBJ2-1 TRBV3-1 many - TGTGCCAGCAGCCAAGGGGGAGAGCAGTTCTTC CASSQGGEQFF
TRBJ2-3 TRBV12-3/TRBV12-4 - TRBD2 TGTGCCAGCAGTTTACTAGCGGAGCGGGGAGATACGCAGTATTTT CASSLLAERGDTQYF
TRBJ2-1 TRBV5-1 many - TGCGCCAGCAGCTTGGTCGTCAGGGGAAATGAGCAGTTCTTC CASSLVVRGNEQFF
TRBJ2-7 TRBV2 many TRBD1 TGTGCCAGCAGAATTAACAGGGGTCTCTCCTACGAGCAGTACTTC CASRINRGLSYEQYF
TRBJ2-7 TRBV7-9 few - TGTGCCAGCAGCTTAGCAGGGGACCACGAGCAGTACTTC CASSLAGDHEQYF
TRBJ2-1 TRBV7-8 few - TGTGCCAGCAGCATTGTGGATGAGCAGTTCTTC CASSIVDEQFF
TRBJ2-7 TRBV5-5 few - TGTGCCAGCAGCTCCCTAAGTAGCGGTAGCGGACCCTCCTACGAGCAGTACTTC CASSSLSSGSGPSYEQYF
TRBJ1-2 TRBV27 many - TGTGCCAGCAGTTTAACAGACCGCTATGGCTACACCTTC CASSLTDRYGYTF
TRBJ2-1 TRBV11-2 - - TGTGCCAGCAGCCCTTCAAATGTATCCAATGAGCAGTTCTTC CASSPSNVSNEQFF
TRBJ1-1 TRBV7-9 - - TGTGCCAGCAACGAGGGAGGGGGTTCGACTGAAGCTTTCTTT CASNEGGGSTEAFF
TRBJ2-7 TRBV27 many - TGTGCCAGCAGTCTCCATCAGGGGGCGGGAGACGAGCAGTACTTC CASSLHQGAGDEQYF
TRBJ2-5 TRBV28 many - TGTGCCAGCAGCCCCACAGGGTCCCCCCAAGAGACCCAGTACTTC CASSPTGSPQETQYF
TRBJ1-4 TRBV4-1 many - TGCGCCAGCAGCCAAGTTCCAGGGCCTATGGGGAGTGAAAAACTGTTTTTT CASSQVPGPMGSEKLFF
TRBJ2-6 TRBV11-2 many - TGTGCCAGCAGCTTAGGTCTCTCTGGGGCCAACGTCCTGACTTTC CASSLGLSGANVLTF